The 25 T cell receptor beta chains listed next were all sequenced from one sample in a study of Ad26.COV2.S vaccination and SARS-CoV-2 variants. Treatment given: some 20 received Ad26.COV2.S at low or high dose, single or two shots; about five received placebo; per-sample allocation not given. Samples analyzed were those drawn on day 63 after the first vaccine or placebo injection. Data came from immunoSEQ multiplex PCR; TCRdb stores just in-frame clones and leaves some out. The repertoire includes about 350,000 clones, approximately 90% of them detected once, and approximately 5% sits in the top ten. The sequenced sample was peripheral blood, obtained in a trial of Ad26.COV2.S vaccine versus placebo. These receptor sequences come from a person between 18 and 65 years old who received the Ad26.COV2.S COVID-19 vaccine or a placebo.

The chain carries TRBV5-1 and TRBJ2-1; D may be TRBD2 (6 bases). V lost 0 bases and J lost 0, with 13 bases in between. The CDR3 runs to 17 residues. From germline, CDR1 is SGHRS and CDR2 YFSETQ. The DNA of the CDR3 is TGCGCCAGCAGCTTGGTGGGAGGCTATAGCTCCTACAATGAGCAGTTCTTC. Translation gives CASSLVGGYSSYNEQFF.

Turning to this clone: The junction shows a germline mismatch at one end, possibly a read error. V gene TRBV4-2 combines with J gene TRBJ2-5, with TRBD2 identical over 12 bases. There are 13 residues in the CDR3. Germline V CDR1 and CDR2: LGHNA, YNFKEQ. CDR3: CASRQGLAGPLYF. The CDR3 DNA sequence: TGTGCCAGCAGGCAAGGACTAGCGGGACCTCTGTACTTC.

The chain is built from TRBV10-3 and TRBJ2-7; possibly TRBD2 for D (5 bases). Trimming took 4 bases from V and 3 from J, leaving 10 bases between them. The CDR3 runs 13 residues. The germline gives CDR1 ENHRY, CDR2 SYGVKD. The CDR3 DNA follows: TGTGCCATCAGTGTTTCGGGAAACTACGAGCAGTACTTC. Translating gives CAISVSGNYEQYF.

The V and J genes are TRBV28 and TRBJ2-7, with D possibly matching TRBD2 (6 bases). The germline V gene has CDR1 MDHEN and CDR2 SYDVKM. V dropped 4 bases and J dropped 2 bases, with 9 bases sitting between them. The CDR3 sequence is 13 residues long. The CDR3 is CASSYGGAYEQYF. In DNA, the CDR3 is TGTGCCAGCAGTTACGGGGGTGCCTACGAGCAGTACTTC. Full variable domain (outside the CDR3, taken from reference TRBV28 and TRBJ2-7): DVKVTQSSRYLVKRTGEKVFLECVQDMDHENMFWYRQDPGLGLRLIYFSYDVKMKEKGDIPEGYSVSREKKERFSLILESASTNQTSMYLCASSYGGAYEQYFGPGTRLTVT.

The CDR3 protein is CASSIGTGRSGANVLTF. CDR3 nucleotides: TGTGCCAGTAGTATCGGGACAGGGAGATCTGGGGCCAACGTCCTGACTTTC. The chain joins TRBV19 to TRBJ2-6; 9 bases fit TRBD1. V shed 3 bases and J 1 base; nucleotides not matched to a gene: 4. Germline-derived CDR1 and CDR2 are LNHDA and SQIVND (reference sequence). The CDR3 has 17 amino acids.

The V call is TRBV7-9, the J call TRBJ2-1, with 15 bases fitting TRBD2. Trimming removed 5 bases from V and 10 bases from J; junction bases left unmatched: 9. This CDR3 contains 16 residues. Germline V gene sequence: CDR1 SEHNR, CDR2 FQNEAQ (reference sequence). The chain's CDR3 is CASSPPSGTSGGEQFF. CDR3 nucleotide sequence: TGTGCCAGCAGCCCGCCCTCCGGGACTAGCGGGGGGGAGCAGTTCTTC.

This chain joins TRBV12-3 or TRBV12-4 and TRBJ1-2, with a weak D call TRBD1 (5 bases). The CDR3 loop spans 13 amino acids. V gave up 1 base and J gave up 8 bases, with 11 bases separating them. The CDR3, as DNA: TGTGCCAGCAGTTTAGTGCGTGGGACCGGCTACACCTTC. Its protein product is CASSLVRGTGYTF.

The chain employs TRBV28 and TRBJ1-4, with a tentative D call TRBD1 (6 bases). CDR1 and CDR2 (germline): MDHEN, SYDVKM. Trimming removed 5 bases at V and 2 bases at J, with 9 bases between. The CDR3 is 14 residues long. CDR3 DNA: TGTGCCAGCAGTGAAGGGGGGACTAATGAAAAACTGTTTTTT. This encodes CASSEGGTNEKLFF.

The gene calls are TRBV18 and TRBJ2-5; weak D call: TRBD1 (5 bases). Looked up from germline, CDR1 is KGHSH and CDR2 is LQKENI. Trimming removed 3 bases from V and 1 base from J, with 9 bases in between. This CDR3 is built from 14 residues. The CDR3 sequence is CASSPARAQETQYF. DNA of the CDR3: TGTGCCAGCTCACCGGCCAGGGCCCAAGAGACCCAGTACTTC.

The chain has TRBV4-2 and TRBJ2-6; D possibly corresponds to TRBD1 (5 bases). Germline CDR1 LGHNA, CDR2 YNFKEQ. V was shortened by 0 bases and J by 1 base, with 19 bases between the two germline ends. There are 20 residues in the CDR3. This chain's CDR3 is CASSQDPLIRQLSGANVLTF. In DNA, the CDR3 is TGTGCCAGCAGCCAAGATCCCCTCATCAGACAGTTATCTGGGGCCAACGTCCTGACTTTC.

The CDR3 DNA reads as TGTGCCAGCAGTGTGTGGACAGGCAGCTCTGGAAACACCATATATTTT. Translation: CASSVWTGSSGNTIYF. J is TRBJ1-3 and V is TRBV6-1, with 7 bases fitting TRBD1. The trim removed 4 bases at V and 0 bases at J, leaving 6 bases unmatched. CDR1 is MNHNS, CDR2 SASEGT, per germline. The CDR3 is 16 amino acids.

This clone appeared a single time. The chain joins TRBV19 to TRBJ2-4; D is unresolved. The CDR3 has 11 residues. Between the trimmed V and J ends, which lost 8 bases and 8 bases, there was a span of 10 bases. Germline V lookup: CDR1 LNHDA, CDR2 SQIVND (reference sequence). In DNA, the CDR3 is TGTGCCAGTCGGCAGGCGGACATTCAGTACTTC. Protein sequence: CASRQADIQYF.

This chain joins TRBV3-1 (or the pseudogene TRBV3-2) and TRBJ1-2; 7 positions agree with TRBD1. V lost 0 bases to trimming and J lost 6 bases; unmatched junction nucleotides: 16. This CDR3 region has 18 residues. Germline loops: CDR1 LGHDT, CDR2 YNNKEL (reference sequence). For the CDR3, the DNA is TGTGCCAGCAGCCAAGATTTTCAGGGGGGTTTGGGCTCGAATGGCTACACCTTC. Translated: CASSQDFQGGLGSNGYTF.

The chain recombines TRBV15 with TRBJ2-7, with TRBD1 matching 9 bases. This CDR3 spans 13 amino acids. The J segment lost 6 bases and the V segment lost 4 bases, leaving 4 bases of the junction unmatched. Germline V lookup: CDR1 LNHNV, CDR2 YYDKDF (reference sequence). The chain's CDR3 is CATSTRDRAEQYF. Here the CDR3 DNA reads TGTGCCACCAGCACCCGGGACAGGGCCGAGCAGTACTTC.

The chain uses TRBV18 and TRBJ1-4; possibly TRBD1 for D (5 bases). The CDR3 is 15 amino acids. Germline V gene data show CDR1 as KGHSH and CDR2 as LQKENI. Trimming removed 0 bases at V and 2 bases at J, with 7 bases between. The DNA of the CDR3 is TGTGCCAGCTCACCACCGGAGGGGACTAATGAAAAACTGTTTTTT. Protein sequence: CASSPPEGTNEKLFF.

J is TRBJ2-3 and V is TRBV29-1; tentatively, D is TRBD1 or TRBD2 (5 bases each). The CDR3 is 13 amino acids. V gave up 4 bases and J gave up 2 bases, with 10 bases separating them. Germline V gives CDR1 SQVTM, CDR2 ANQGSEA. The CDR3 DNA is TGCAGCGTTGGGGGACCGTACACAGATACGCAGTATTTT. This translates into CSVGGPYTDTQYF.

This chain connects TRBV7-2 to TRBJ1-5, with a tentative D call TRBD1 (5 bases). The germline V gene encodes CDR1 SGHTA and CDR2 FQGNSA. The ends were cut back, 3 bases at V and 7 bases at J, with 16 bases in the middle. The CDR3 totals 15 residues. The CDR3 sequence: CASSLLMNRSQPQHF. The CDR3 bases are TGTGCCAGCAGCTTGTTAATGAACAGGTCCCAGCCCCAGCATTTT.

The CDR3 DNA reads as TGTGCCAGCAGCTTGCTCGGGGAGGAGACCCAGTACTTC. Translation gives CASSLLGEETQYF. The J gene is TRBJ2-5, the V gene TRBV5-6, with D possibly matching TRBD2 (5 bases). Trimming removed 1 base from V and 5 bases from J, with 9 bases in between. This CDR3 is built from 13 residues. CDR1 and CDR2 from the germline V gene are SGHDT and YYEEEE.

This sequence joins TRBV7-9 and TRBJ1-6; D is undetermined. The germline gives CDR1 SEHNR, CDR2 FQNEAQ (reference sequence). The CDR3 contains 11 residues. V was pared by 5 bases and J by 7 bases, with 3 bases between. The CDR3 region has the DNA TGTGCCAGCAGCCGAAATTCACCCCTCCACTTT. Amino acid sequence: CASSRNSPLHF.

This chain links TRBV5-1 with TRBJ2-7; D gene uncertain. Trimming cost V 0 bases and J 1 base, with 8 bases left between them. The CDR3 contains 14 residues. CDR1 is SGHRS and CDR2 is YFSETQ in the germline V gene. CDR3 bases: TGCGCCAGCAGCTTGGGGTCAGAATCCTACGAGCAGTACTTC. Protein: CASSLGSESYEQYF.

V gene TRBV18 combines with J gene TRBJ1-2; 7 nucleotides match TRBD1. CDR3 size: 14 residues. In germline, CDR1 is KGHSH, CDR2 LQKENI. V shed 2 bases and J 7 bases; nucleotides not matched to a gene: 7. The CDR3 region is CASSPSGQATGYTF. The CDR3 nucleotides read TGTGCCAGCTCACCAAGCGGACAGGCGACTGGCTACACCTTC.

The count of this clone is one. V is TRBV5-1 and J is TRBJ2-1; TRBD2 matches 9 bases. Germline V gene sequence: CDR1 SGHRS, CDR2 YFSETQ. This CDR3 contains 15 residues. Trimming removed 1 base from V and 4 bases from J; junction bases left unmatched: 3. The DNA of the CDR3 is TGCGCCAGCAGCTTGTCGGCGGGGGGGTACAATGAGCAGTTCTTC. It yields the protein CASSLSAGGYNEQFF. Variable domain in full (rest from reference TRBV5-1 and TRBJ2-1): KAGVTQTPRYLIKTRGQQVTLSCSPISGHRSVSWYQQTPGQGLQFLFEYFSETQRNKGNFPGRFSGRQFSNSRSEMNVSTLELGDSALYLCASSLSAGGYNEQFFGPGTRLTVL.

This rearrangement joins TRBV29-1 to TRBJ1-1, with TRBD1 identical over 7 bases. Germline lookup yields CDR1 SQVTM and CDR2 ANQGSEA. V was clipped by 4 bases and J by 4 bases; unmatched bases: 3. The CDR3 length is 12 residues. The CDR3 protein is CSVGQGGTEAFF. As DNA, the CDR3 is TGCAGCGTTGGCCAGGGGGGCACTGAAGCTTTCTTT.

The chain couples TRBV11-1 to TRBJ2-7; the match to TRBD2 covers 8 bases. V gave up 0 bases and J gave up 5 bases; unmatched junction bases: 9. There are 16 residues in the CDR3. The germline V gene encodes CDR1 SGHAT and CDR2 FQDESV (reference sequence). The chain's CDR3 is CASSLALAGGSHEQYF. In DNA, the CDR3 is TGTGCCAGCAGCTTAGCGTTGGCGGGAGGATCCCACGAGCAGTACTTC. The whole variable domain, remainder taken from reference TRBV11-1 and TRBJ2-7, is EAEVAQSPRYKITEKSQAVAFWCDPISGHATLYWYRQILGQGPELLVQFQDESVVDDSQLPKDRFSAERLKGVDSTLKIQPAELGDSAMYLCASSLALAGGSHEQYFGPGTRLTVT.

V usage is TRBV3-1 (or the pseudogene TRBV3-2) and J usage is TRBJ1-2, with 7 bases lining up with TRBD1. The CDR3 contains 15 residues. After removal of 4 bases from V and 2 bases from J, the junction contained 7 bases not matched to a gene. Germline values: CDR1 LGHDT, CDR2 YNNKEL (reference sequence). The CDR3 spells CASSPRLQGNYGYTF. CDR3 coding DNA: TGTGCCAGCAGCCCTCGTCTACAGGGGAACTATGGCTACACCTTC.